Listed here are 26 T cell receptor beta chains from one sample, sequenced in a study of blood T cell repertoires in COVID-19. Data came from immunoSEQ multiplex PCR; TCRdb stores just in-frame clones and leaves some out. Here the sample spans about 55,000 clones, approximately 85% being singletons. Sequenced: peripheral blood. The receptor set was obtained from a human donor in a cohort sampled during active COVID-19.

The chain has TRBV28 and TRBJ2-7, with D maybe TRBD2 (5 bases). The CDR3 totals 15 residues. V was shortened by 6 bases and J by 0 bases, with 15 bases between the two germline ends. Germline CDR1 and CDR2: MDHEN and SYDVKM. CDR3 amino acids: CASSMDWQSSYEQYF. The CDR3 region has the DNA TGTGCCAGCAGCATGGACTGGCAGAGCTCCTACGAGCAGTACTTC. Combining the CDR3 with reference TRBV28 and TRBJ2-7 gives the whole variable domain DVKVTQSSRYLVKRTGEKVFLECVQDMDHENMFWYRQDPGLGLRLIYFSYDVKMKEKGDIPEGYSVSREKKERFSLILESASTNQTSMYLCASSMDWQSSYEQYFGPGTRLTVT.

The rearrangement links TRBV7-3 to TRBJ2-7; possibly TRBD2 for D (5 bases). The V end was cut by 5 bases, the J end by 0 bases, with 11 bases between. The CDR3 consists of 14 residues. The germline CDR1 and CDR2 sequences are SGHTA and FQGTGA. This CDR3 reads CASSPTGSSYEQYF. As DNA, the CDR3 is TGTGCCAGCAGCCCGACGGGAAGCTCCTACGAGCAGTACTTC.

The J gene is TRBJ2-7, the V gene TRBV4-3, with 7 bases identical to TRBD2. The V and J ends lost 5 bases and 6 bases, in that order; junction bases with no gene match: 13. The CDR3 has 15 amino acids. Per germline, CDR1 LGHNA and CDR2 YSLEER. CDR3 loop: CASSTGLAAPVEQYF. Written as DNA, the CDR3 is TGCGCCAGCAGCACCGGTCTAGCGGCTCCTGTCGAGCAGTACTTC.

The chain is built from TRBV6-5 and TRBJ2-7; 10 bases are a match to TRBD1. Germline V gene lookup returns CDR1 MNHEY and CDR2 SVGAGI. This CDR3 has 16 amino acids. V lost 2 bases to trimming and J lost 3 bases; unmatched junction nucleotides: 7. The CDR3 loop reads CASSYPSGTGVYEQYF. CDR3 sequence (DNA): TGTGCCAGCAGTTACCCCTCCGGGACAGGGGTCTACGAGCAGTACTTC.

This chain uses TRBV2 with TRBJ2-7, with a weak D call TRBD1 (6 bases). The CDR3 runs to 14 residues. Germline V CDR1 and CDR2: SNHLY, FYNNEI. Trimming took 2 bases from V and 7 from J, leaving 15 bases between them. CDR3 sequence reads: CASSELIRTDEQYF. The CDR3 nucleotides are TGTGCCAGCAGTGAATTGATTCGGACAGATGAGCAGTACTTC. Full variable domain (missing parts from reference TRBV2 and TRBJ2-7): EPEVTQTPSHQVTQMGQEVILRCVPISNHLYFYWYRQILGQKVEFLVSFYNNEISEKSEIFDDQFSVERPDGSNFTLKIRSTKLEDSAMYFCASSELIRTDEQYFGPGTRLTVT.

The CDR3 region has the DNA TGTGCCAGCAGTTTAGGGCAGGCGTACAATGAGCAGTTCTTC. Translating it yields CASSLGQAYNEQFF. The chain has TRBV28 and TRBJ2-1; D not certain. This CDR3 is built from 14 residues. The ends were cut back, 2 bases at V and 4 bases at J, with 9 bases in the middle. Germline V gives CDR1 MDHEN, CDR2 SYDVKM. The full variable domain, with the rest looked up from reference TRBV28 and TRBJ2-1, is DVKVTQSSRYLVKRTGEKVFLECVQDMDHENMFWYRQDPGLGLRLIYFSYDVKMKEKGDIPEGYSVSREKKERFSLILESASTNQTSMYLCASSLGQAYNEQFFGPGTRLTVL.

V usage is TRBV18 and J usage is TRBJ2-5; TRBD2 matches at 7 bases. The germline gives CDR1 KGHSH, CDR2 LQKENI. This CDR3 comprises 14 residues. V gave up 3 bases and J gave up 1 base; unmatched junction bases: 2. The CDR3 sequence: CASSPGGSQETQYF. Written as DNA, the CDR3 is TGTGCCAGCTCACCGGGGGGGAGCCAAGAGACCCAGTACTTC.

The J gene is TRBJ2-3, the V gene TRBV5-1; 7 nucleotides align to TRBD2. CDR1 is SGHRS, CDR2 YFSETQ, per germline. After removal of 3 bases from V and 2 bases from J, the junction contained 6 bases not matched to a gene. The CDR3 runs to 15 residues. The CDR3: CASSSTSSPTDTQYF. In DNA, the CDR3 is TGCGCCAGCAGCTCGACTAGCAGCCCCACAGATACGCAGTATTTT.

The V and J genes are TRBV6-6 and TRBJ1-5; D remains unclear. Germline V gene data show CDR1 as MNHNY and CDR2 as SVGAGI (reference sequence). The CDR3 covers 14 residues. V was clipped by 7 bases and J by 4 bases, with 14 bases between them. CDR3 DNA: TGTGCCAGCATTTCCTCCCTACGAAATCAGCCCCAGCATTTT. The encoded protein is CASISSLRNQPQHF.

A single count supports this clone. CDR3 amino acids: CASSITAGADTQYF. In DNA, the CDR3 is TGTGCCAGTAGTATTACGGCGGGGGCAGATACGCAGTATTTT. This chain links TRBV19 with TRBJ2-3, with TRBD2 identical over 7 bases. Germline V gene sequence: CDR1 LNHDA, CDR2 SQIVND (reference sequence). CDR3 length: 14 amino acids. Trimming took 3 bases from V and 4 from J; bases not matched to a gene: 4. The whole variable domain, remainder taken from reference TRBV19 and TRBJ2-3, is DGGITQSPKYLFRKEGQNVTLSCEQNLNHDAMYWYRQDPGQGLRLIYYSQIVNDFQKGDIAEGYSVSREKKESFPLTVTSAQKNPTAFYLCASSITAGADTQYFGPGTRLTVL.

This chain joins TRBV7-9 and TRBJ2-5; 9 bases line up with TRBD2. The CDR3 is made up of 15 amino acids. V dropped 6 bases and J dropped 3; count of bases not matched to a gene: 8. Germline CDR1 reads SEHNR; CDR2 reads FQNEAQ (reference sequence). The CDR3 reads CASRSTGLAKETQYF. CDR3 coding DNA: TGTGCCAGCAGATCCACGGGACTAGCTAAAGAGACCCAGTACTTC.

The chain couples TRBV9 to TRBJ2-5, with D unresolved. Germline CDR1 and CDR2: SGDLS and YYNGEE. V shed 3 bases and J shed 3 bases, with 9 bases lying between them. The CDR3 runs 13 residues. The CDR3 region is CASSAGSEETQYF. The CDR3 DNA reads as TGTGCCAGCAGCGCTGGCTCAGAAGAGACCCAGTACTTC.

This chain uses TRBV6-5 with TRBJ1-1, with D maybe TRBD1 (6 bases). This CDR3 has 14 residues. Germline CDR1 reads MNHEY; CDR2 reads SVGAGI. The V end was cut by 7 bases, the J end by 5 bases, with 17 bases between. DNA of the CDR3: TGTGCCAGCACCCGTACAGGGTCTCCGACTGAAGCTTTCTTT. It yields the protein CASTRTGSPTEAFF.

The chain recombines TRBV19 with TRBJ2-1; D is possibly TRBD2 (6 bases). Trimming removed 3 bases from V and 5 bases from J, with 20 bases in between. CDR1 is LNHDA and CDR2 is SQIVND in the germline V gene (reference sequence). The CDR3 is 17 residues long. The CDR3 spells CASSMRSVVAADNEQFF. CDR3 DNA: TGTGCCAGTAGTATGCGGTCGGTAGTAGCGGCTGACAATGAGCAGTTCTTC.

As concerns this clone: Mismatch with germline at one junction end may stem from a read error. The rearrangement links TRBV7-8 to TRBJ1-3, with a weak D call TRBD1 (6 bases). Germline V gene lookup returns CDR1 SGHVS and CDR2 FQNEAQ. The CDR3 sequence is 19 residues long. As DNA, the CDR3 is TGTGTCAGCAGCCTAAGAACAGGGATCAGTTCAAGCTCTGGAAACACCATATATTTT. Translating gives CVSSLRTGISSSSGNTIYF.

This clone was seen a few times. The chain links TRBV2 to TRBJ2-1; D perhaps matches TRBD2 (6 bases). Trimming took 4 bases from V and 6 from J, leaving 10 bases between them. Germline V gene lookup returns CDR1 SNHLY and CDR2 FYNNEI. The CDR3 length is 13 residues. CDR3 sequence: CASSAGGRNEQFF. The CDR3 DNA follows: TGTGCCAGCAGTGCCGGGGGTCGCAATGAGCAGTTCTTC.

The chain combines TRBV30 with TRBJ1-3; 9 nucleotides line up with TRBD1. V dropped 1 base and J dropped 2; count of bases not matched to a gene: 3. The CDR3 runs to 15 residues. From germline, CDR1 is GTSNPN and CDR2 SVGIG (reference sequence). CDR3: CAWSGTGVPGNTIYF. In DNA form, the CDR3 reads TGTGCCTGGAGTGGGACAGGGGTACCTGGAAACACCATATATTTT.

This clone came up a few times. The identical CDR3 is also encoded by other nucleotide sequences in the sample. The DNA of the CDR3 is TGTGCCAGCAGCCGGGACTCCTCCTACAATGAGCAGTTCTTC. Encoded protein: CASSRDSSYNEQFF. The chain combines TRBV14 with TRBJ2-1; D possibly corresponds to TRBD2 (6 bases). CDR1 and CDR2 (germline): SGHDN, FVKESK. This CDR3 has 14 amino acids. Trimming shortened V by 4 bases and J by 0 bases, and 7 bases separated the two germline ends.

The CDR3 loop reads CASSLTGLGTGELFF. The CDR3 coding sequence is TGTGCCAGCAGCTTGACCGGACTAGGAACCGGGGAGCTGTTTTTT. The chain combines TRBV5-4 with TRBJ2-2; 7 bases agree with TRBD2. CDR1 SGHNT and CDR2 YYREEE come from the germline V gene (reference sequence). The CDR3 is 15 amino acids. J was trimmed by 5 bases and V by 1 base; bases with no gene match: 5.

This clone has only one observation. The chain combines TRBV27 with TRBJ1-2, with a weak D call TRBD1 (5 bases). This CDR3 spans 15 amino acids. Deletions cut 1 base from V and 7 bases from J, with 16 bases between. CDR1 is MNHEY, CDR2 SMNVEV, per germline (reference sequence). The CDR3 protein is CASSLWSGGGVGYTF. The CDR3 region has the DNA TGTGCCAGCAGTTTATGGAGCGGGGGAGGGGTTGGCTACACCTTC.

V and J are TRBV7-2 and TRBJ2-2, with TRBD2 as a possible D gene (6 bases). The V and J ends lost 0 bases and 5 bases respectively, with 7 bases between them. CDR3 length: 14 residues. CDR1 and CDR2 from the germline V gene are SGHTA and FQGNSA. CDR3 sequence: CASSLAGGTGELFF. CDR3 bases: TGTGCCAGCAGCTTAGCCGGGGGAACCGGGGAGCTGTTTTTT. The complete variable domain, with remaining parts taken from reference TRBV7-2 and TRBJ2-2, reads GAGVSQSPSNKVTEKGKDVELRCDPISGHTALYWYRQSLGQGLEFLIYFQGNSAPDKSGLPSDRFSAERTGGSVSTLTIQRTQQEDSAVYLCASSLAGGTGELFFGEGSRLTVL.

The chain links TRBV18 to TRBJ2-3, with TRBD2 matching over 7 bases. V was pared by 5 bases and J by 4 bases, with 6 bases of the junction left unmatched. The CDR3 is 14 amino acids. From germline, CDR1 is KGHSH and CDR2 LQKENI. For the CDR3, the DNA is TGTGCCAGCTCAGGCGGGAGAGCTCCAGATACGCAGTATTTT. Amino acid sequence: CASSGGRAPDTQYF. The whole variable domain, remainder taken from reference TRBV18 and TRBJ2-3, is NAGVMQNPRHLVRRRGQEARLRCSPMKGHSHVYWYRQLPEEGLKFMVYLQKENIIDESGMPKERFSAEFPKEGPSILRIQQVVRGDSAAYFCASSGGRAPDTQYFGPGTRLTVL.

The chain links TRBV7-9 to TRBJ1-1; D is ambiguous. The CDR3 runs to 15 residues. Germline V gives CDR1 SEHNR, CDR2 FQNEAQ (reference sequence). V dropped 0 bases and J dropped 1 base, with 9 bases sitting between them. The CDR3 nucleotides read TGTGCCAGCAGCTTAGCAGGCACAGCGAACACTGAAGCTTTCTTT. Translating it yields CASSLAGTANTEAFF.

V usage is TRBV7-2 and J usage is TRBJ2-7; D gene uncertain. The CDR3 sequence is 13 residues long. Per the germline V gene, CDR1 is SGHTA and CDR2 is FQGNSA. Deletions cut 1 base from V and 7 bases from J, with 11 bases between. CDR3 nucleotides: TGTGCCAGCAGCTTAGGGATAGCCTGGGAGCAGTACTTC. Its protein product is CASSLGIAWEQYF.

The V gene is TRBV4-3, the J gene TRBJ2-3; D may be TRBD2 (6 bases). The CDR3 totals 15 residues. Germline-derived CDR1 and CDR2 are LGHNA and YSLEER. Trimming left V 6 bases short and J 2 bases short, with 15 bases between. In DNA form, the CDR3 reads TGCGCCAGCAGTCTGACGGGACTTAACACAGATACGCAGTATTTT. The encoded protein is CASSLTGLNTDTQYF.

On this clone: One end of the junction varies from germline; a read error may be responsible. The chain links TRBV18 to TRBJ1-1, with TRBD1 identical over 7 bases. Per germline, CDR1 KGHSH and CDR2 LQKENI. CDR3 size: 13 residues. The CDR3 region is CASSPQGYTEAFF. CDR3 bases: TGTGCCAGCTCCCCACAGGGGTATACTGAAGCTTTCTTT.